These 2 T cell receptor beta chains share one sample of origin, sequenced in a study of tumor-infiltrating lymphocytes in primary liver carcinoma. The authors made TCR beta cDNA from approximately 490 ng total RNA with a constant-region primer. Nested multiplex PCR, run for three rounds with slightly modified ARM-PCR, yielded TCR beta libraries. TRBV1-TRBV30 forward primers paired with a C-beta reverse primer drove the first two PCR rounds, about 11 cycles each. TCRdb re-called the multiplex PCR reads through MiXCR, storing one row per CDR3 protein. The repertoire holds about 92,000 distinct CDR3 sequences, with approximately 68% as singletons. Both RNA and DNA were isolated together from roughly 20-30 mg of bulk tissue that had not been sorted. Specimen: tumor-adjacent normal liver tissue. All receptors derive from a man aged 35 to 55 with primary liver carcinoma and hepatitis B virus infection.

This clonotype has a handful of counts. The chain links TRBV19 to TRBJ2-3; 7 nucleotides agree with TRBD2. V was clipped by 3 bases and J by 2 bases; unmatched bases: 5. In germline, CDR1 is LNHDA, CDR2 SQIVND (reference sequence). This CDR3 region has 15 residues. The CDR3: CASSILAVHTDTQYF. CDR3 in DNA: TGTGCCAGTAGTATTCTAGCGGTGCACACAGATACGCAGTATTTT.

This clonotype was found many times. J is TRBJ2-3 and V is TRBV6-6, with TRBD2 matching over 11 bases. CDR3 length: 16 residues. V shed 0 bases and J 2 bases; nucleotides not matched to a gene: 1. The germline gives CDR1 MNHNY, CDR2 SVGAGI (reference sequence). The CDR3 coding sequence is TGTGCCAGCAGTTACTCGACTAGCGGGATCACAGATACGCAGTATTTT. Translation gives CASSYSTSGITDTQYF.